This record looks at one T cell receptor beta chain sequence and its context. Its target antigen remains unknown. Per-base qualities were not stored, and no clone one base away is much larger. The germline V gene provides CDR1 LGHNA and CDR2 YNFKEQ. Including the terminal cysteine and phenylalanine, the CDR3 comprises 17 residues. Here the CDR3 DNA is all that survives: 51 bases in frame from base 1. Here V drops 1 base and J drops 4 bases, and the junction holds 10 bases not matched to any gene. Donors were a few dozen systemically healthy Caucasian individuals from Russia aged roughly 6 to 90 years. Each donor gave 8 to 10 milliliters of peripheral blood, collected into EDTA-treated Vacutainer tubes. Ficoll-Paque density-gradient centrifugation was used to isolate PBMCs, with at least 7 million per sample. Total RNA, at least 6 micrograms per sample, was extracted from PBMCs with Trizol reagent. The percentages of naive CD45RAhigh/CD27high T cells were determined by flow cytometry on a PBMC aliquot from every donor.

The data originate from a study of blood T cells in healthy people across ages (dated by TCRdb to about 2015). The study in broad terms: In model experiments, template switching captured roughly one uniquely barcoded TCR beta cDNA molecule for every two T cells. Age-related changes in TCR beta repertoire diversity were measured in the study by deep sequencing normalized with unique cDNA molecular identifiers. The donors were divided into four age groups: young (average about 15 years), middle-aged (roughly 42), aged (about 60) and long-lived (about 80). To avoid experimental bias, donors of different ages were distributed randomly across sequencing lanes. Using the same blood draw, the study looked at two additional independent replicas of 1 million unique cDNA reads for two donors, one aged 18 to 29 and the other aged 80 or older. General conclusions and limits of the study: Conclusive comparison of naive and antigen-experienced compartments was prevented by the profiling of bulk unsorted PBMCs. Total diversity estimates from one million sequenced T cells were considered lower bounds and underestimates. A strong correlation was found between observed TCR beta diversity and the percentage of naive T cells measured by flow cytometry. The long-lived group showed more naive CD4+ T cells, fewer expanded clones and increased TCR diversity than the aged group, suggesting age selection. Donor CMV infection status was unknown, potentially confounding age-related changes in expanded clonotypes. Observed TCR beta diversity per million T cells fell roughly linearly with age, and a significant reduction was already apparent by age about 36.

The method was 5' RACE. The sequencer was an Illumina HiSeq 2500. A second PCR of roughly 6 to 12 cycles was run with a J-beta primer mix and a sample-barcoded 5' primer. A unique molecular identifier was introduced onto each TCR beta cDNA molecule by a template-switch 5' adaptor carrying 12 random nucleotides. At least 2.5 million CDR3-containing paired-end reads were obtained from each sample. First-strand cDNA synthesis was performed from all RNA using the Mint cDNA synthesis kit, with priming by a TRBC-specific oligonucleotide. Following uracil-DNA glycosylase treatment, a first 18-cycle PCR with universal primers M1SS and BC2_uni_R was performed on all cDNA. The authors processed their data as follows. For normalization, 1 million high-quality reads were randomly selected from each sample, with every read carrying a distinct molecular identifier. Reads with shared molecular identifiers were discarded instead of being binned into consensus sequences. MiTCR, with a Q25 quality threshold and the strictest error-elimination algorithm, was used for CDR3 identification, clonotype clustering and error correction. A nonparametric unseen species model using Euler transformation provided a lower-bound estimate of total TCR beta diversity. In TCRdb, the public reads were trimmed at Q25 with fastp and aligned with MiXCR, with productive beta chains retained. Each entry is one CDR3 protein sequence, shown with its most common DNA and genes. It is TCRdb's table, rather than the study itself, that gives the V and J calls and clone size. This sample has some 670,000 distinct CDR3 sequences in its table, and over 40% of those were observed once. The leading ten clones occupy roughly 12% of the sample.

The sample comprised blood. The TCR originated in a woman of 80 years or more in good health. The chain is assembled from TRBV4-2 and TRBJ2-1, and 7 junctional nucleotides match TRBD2. The DNA sequence is as follows: TGTGCCAGCAGCCAAGTAGGTCGCTGGGGGGGATACAATGAGCAGTTCTTC. Its translation reads: CASSQVGRWGGYNEQFF.